The clone carrying this T cell receptor beta chain was detected a few times. The antigen is not known. ViraFEST used viral peptide pools to expand antigen-specific CD4+ T cells before sequencing. Once cultured for roughly nine days, the cells underwent separation to obtain CD4+ T cells. In the vaccine recipients, nucleocapsid antibodies were negative and there was no prior SARS-CoV-2 infection. Cultures received IL-2 medium that replaced half the medium on days 3 and 7. These data belong to a study of vaccination effects on CD4 cells after COVID-19. Trimming shortened V by 0 bases and J by 3 bases, and 9 bases separated the two germline ends. Germline lookup yields CDR1 SGHKS and CDR2 YYEKEE (reference sequence). CDR3 size: 15 residues. The protocol was immunoSEQ multiplex PCR, while the TCRdb copy is restricted to in-frame clones and leaves out a portion. In the table there are roughly 35,000 clones, around 73% of which are singletons.

Study-wide results and caveats: Marked clonal contraction of infection- and vaccine-induced clones was seen late after vaccination.

This clonotype was obtained from a human donor who received a COVID-19 vaccine. V and J are TRBV5-5 and TRBJ2-2; weak D call: TRBD2 (5 bases). Here the sequenced sample was CD4+ T cells from PBMCs cultured with HCoV-OC43 spike peptides, taken before COVID-19 vaccination. The subset was: HCoV-OC43 spike overlapping peptide pool stimulation. The CDR3 DNA is TGTGCCAGCAGCTTGGCGGGAAGGGACACCGGGGAGCTGTTTTTT. This translates into CASSLAGRDTGELFF. The full variable domain, its missing parts supplied by reference TRBV5-5 and TRBJ2-2, is DAGVTQSPTHLIKTRGQQVTLRCSPISGHKSVSWYQQVLGQGPQFIFQYYEKEERGRGNFPDRFSARQFPNYSSELNVNALLLGDSALYLCASSLAGRDTGELFFGEGSRLTVL.